The 9 T cell receptor beta chains below were found in one sample sequenced in a study of blood T cell repertoires in COVID-19. Clones were sequenced by immunoSEQ multiplex PCR, and TCRdb holds only the in-frame ones, with some missing. The repertoire holds a few hundred thousand clones, with around four fifths as singletons. Source material: peripheral blood. All receptors derive from a young man who had recovered from COVID-19.

The rearrangement joins TRBV5-1 to TRBJ1-2, with TRBD1 matching over 9 bases. Germline CDR1 SGHRS, CDR2 YFSETQ. This CDR3 is built from 14 residues. V lost 4 bases to trimming and J lost 11 bases; unmatched junction nucleotides: 12. The CDR3: CASSGGGTGSRYTF. CDR3 DNA sequence: TGCGCCAGCAGCGGGGGCGGGACAGGGTCGAGATACACCTTC.

The chain joins TRBV3-1 (or the pseudogene TRBV3-2) to TRBJ2-2; tentatively, D is TRBD2 (5 bases). CDR3 length: 15 residues. With 6 bases removed from V and 5 bases from J, the gap between germline ends came to 16 bases. Looked up from germline, CDR1 is LGHDT and CDR2 is YNNKEL (reference sequence). This chain's CDR3 is CASRRALGFTGELFF. CDR3 nucleotide sequence: TGTGCCAGCAGGCGGGCCTTGGGATTTACCGGGGAGCTGTTTTTT.

The chain links TRBV2 to TRBJ1-1; no firm D call. V was shortened by 6 bases and J by 6 bases, with 14 bases between the two germline ends. CDR3 length equals 13 residues. Germline assignment: CDR1 SNHLY and CDR2 FYNNEI. CDR3 residues: CASSGEAAAEAFF. The CDR3 nucleotides are TGTGCCAGCAGCGGGGAGGCGGCGGCTGAAGCTTTCTTT. Full variable domain (missing parts from reference TRBV2 and TRBJ1-1): EPEVTQTPSHQVTQMGQEVILRCVPISNHLYFYWYRQILGQKVEFLVSFYNNEISEKSEIFDDQFSVERPDGSNFTLKIRSTKLEDSAMYFCASSGEAAAEAFFGQGTRLTVV.

This clone was counted only a few times. The chain employs TRBV18 and TRBJ2-5; 9 nucleotides agree with TRBD2. This CDR3 has 16 residues. CDR1 is KGHSH and CDR2 is LQKENI in the germline V gene. J lost 1 base, V lost 3 bases, and 6 bases had no gene match. DNA of the CDR3: TGTGCCAGCTCACCGAGAAGCGGGGGGTCCCAAGAGACCCAGTACTTC. Translation: CASSPRSGGSQETQYF.

The rearrangement uses TRBV7-2 and TRBJ2-1, with 8 bases aligning to TRBD2. The CDR3 sequence is 16 residues long. Germline assignment: CDR1 SGHTA and CDR2 FQGNSA. V trimming: 5 bases; J trimming: 0 bases; junction bases outside the gene matches: 6. The CDR3 region is CASSPPGGGSYNEQFF. The CDR3 DNA is TGTGCCAGCAGCCCACCCGGGGGGGGCTCCTACAATGAGCAGTTCTTC.

This chain uses TRBV18 with TRBJ1-5; TRBD1 is a possible D gene (5 bases). Trimming took 1 base from V and 0 from J, leaving 10 bases between them. The CDR3 contains 16 residues. From germline, CDR1 is KGHSH and CDR2 LQKENI. CDR3 bases: TGTGCCAGCTCACCACAGGGACTTTATAGCAATCAGCCCCAGCATTTT. Protein sequence: CASSPQGLYSNQPQHF.

The chain couples TRBV10-3 to TRBJ1-2; 11 bases line up with TRBD1. Germline CDR1 and CDR2: ENHRY and SYGVKD. This CDR3 spans 16 amino acids. J lost 6 bases, V lost 2 bases, and 8 bases had no gene match. Here the CDR3 reads CAISELGQGGPHGYTF. CDR3 in DNA: TGTGCCATCAGTGAGCTGGGACAGGGGGGTCCCCATGGCTACACCTTC.

The gene calls are TRBV4-1 and TRBJ1-2; D call uncertain. The ends were cut back, 10 bases at V and 7 bases at J, with 16 bases in the middle. The CDR3 has 12 amino acids. Germline V gene data show CDR1 as MGHRA and CDR2 as YSYEKL. CDR3 in amino acids: CATRPEAGGYTF. The CDR3 region has the DNA TGCGCCACCCGCCCGGAGGCTGGTGGCTACACCTTC.

The rearrangement links TRBV13 to TRBJ1-3; 8 bases line up with TRBD1. The V segment lost 5 bases and the J segment 4 bases; nucleotides outside the gene matches: 4. This CDR3 contains 14 residues. Germline CDR1 PRHDT, CDR2 FYEKMQ (reference sequence). This CDR3 reads CASSAGQGGNTIYF. The DNA for the CDR3 is TGTGCCAGCAGCGCCGGACAGGGAGGAAACACCATATATTTT.